This is a list of T cell receptor beta chains from one sample in a study of control samples from healthy donors and cancer patients. Method: immunoSEQ multiplex PCR; TCRdb's copy keeps in-frame clones and lacks some. Of tens of thousands of clones in the sample, about 90% were seen once. Sequencing was done on a sample of PBMCs. The receptors were gathered from a woman aged 55 to 70 with head and neck cancer. The CDR3 runs from the conserved cysteine through the conserved F or W. The D gene is left open where the match is weak. Not every row has a clone size; where given, it reads once, few, many or a size class.

>TRBJ2-5|14|TRBV19|TRBD1|-
CASSPRTGWETQYF
TGTGCCAGTAGTCCCAGGACAGGGTGGGAGACCCAGTACTTC
>TRBJ2-1|15|TRBV10-3|TRBD2|-
CAIRPTSGGYNEQFF
TGTGCCATCAGACCCACTAGCGGGGGGTACAATGAGCAGTTCTTC
>TRBJ2-2|14|TRBV7-9|-|-
CASSLGRNTGELFF
TGTGCCAGCAGCTTAGGCAGGAACACCGGGGAGCTGTTTTTT
>TRBJ1-2|14|TRBV3-1/TRBV3-2|-|-
CASSQVMGYRGYTF
TGTGCCAGCAGCCAAGTAATGGGGTATCGAGGCTACACCTTC
>TRBJ1-2|16|TRBV9|-|-
CASSVGWDTRTGGYTF
TGTGCCAGCAGCGTAGGGTGGGACACCCGTACGGGTGGCTACACCTTC
>TRBJ2-5|12|TRBV7-2|-|-
CASSRWDETQYF
TGTGCCAGCAGCCGCTGGGATGAGACCCAGTACTTC
>TRBJ1-2|14|TRBV2|-|once
CASGGTRYNYGYTF
TGTGCCAGCGGAGGGACCAGGTATAACTATGGCTACACCTTC
>TRBJ1-1|13|TRBV19|TRBD1|-
CASRDRANTEAFF
TGTGCCAGCCGGGACAGGGCGAACACTGAAGCTTTCTTT
>TRBJ1-5|13|TRBV19|TRBD1|-
CASRGDSSQPQHF
TGTGCCAGTAGGGGGGACAGTAGTCAGCCCCAGCATTTT
>TRBJ2-7|14|TRBV9|-|-
CASSARFEPYEQYF
TGTGCCAGCAGTGCCCGTTTTGAGCCCTACGAGCAGTACTTC
>TRBJ2-6|17|TRBV19|TRBD1|-
CASSTTGGTSGANVLTF
TGTGCCAGTAGTACGACAGGGGGGACTTCTGGGGCCAACGTCCTGACTTTC
>TRBJ2-3|13|TRBV7-2|-|once
CASSLGGLVAWYF
TGTGCCAGCAGCTTAGGAGGATTAGTTGCATGGTATTTT
>TRBJ2-7|14|TRBV10-3|TRBD2|-
CAISESSGPYEQYF
TGTGCCATCAGTGAGTCTAGCGGGCCCTACGAGCAGTACTTC
>TRBJ2-2|17|TRBV27|-|-
CASSLIGGTVNTGELFF
TGTGCCAGCAGTTTAATAGGCGGGACAGTAAACACCGGGGAGCTGTTTTTT
>TRBJ1-1|16|TRBV5-1|-|-
CASSLGAGATNTEAFF
TGCGCCAGCAGCTTGGGTGCGGGGGCAACGAACACTGAAGCTTTCTTT
>TRBJ1-2|14|TRBV11-2|-|-
CASSLAQGDYGYTF
TGTGCCAGCAGCTTAGCACAGGGTGACTATGGCTACACCTTC
>TRBJ1-3|15|TRBV6-5|-|-
CASRVAGSSGNTIYF
TGTGCCAGCAGAGTCGCAGGGAGCTCTGGAAACACCATATATTTT
>TRBJ2-7|12|TRBV29-1|-|-
CSVATGGQDRYF
TGCAGCGTCGCCACGGGGGGACAGGATCGGTACTTC
>TRBJ2-5|14|TRBV5-8|-|-
CASSPWDRQETQYF
TGTGCCAGCAGCCCCTGGGACCGTCAAGAGACCCAGTACTTC
>TRBJ2-7|15|TRBV28|-|-
CASSSDSSKWNEQYF
TGTGCCAGCAGTTCGGACTCCTCCAAATGGAACGAGCAGTACTTC
>TRBJ1-1|13|TRBV30|-|-
CAWMEGSNTEAFF
TGTGCCTGGATGGAGGGGTCGAACACTGAAGCTTTCTTT
>TRBJ2-3|19|TRBV5-1|TRBD2|-
CASSFEMTSGSTSTDTQYF
TGCGCCAGCAGCTTCGAGATGACTAGCGGGAGCACTAGCACAGATACGCAGTATTTT
>TRBJ2-3|12|TRBV27|-|-
CASSGYTDTQYF
TGTGCCAGCAGTGGCTACACAGATACGCAGTATTTT
>TRBJ2-5|13|TRBV5-1|-|-
CASSFETKETQYF
TGCGCCAGCAGCTTCGAAACTAAAGAGACCCAGTACTTC
>TRBJ2-3|17|TRBV7-3|-|-
CASSRLAKSRLTDTQYF
TGTGCCAGCAGCCGCCTAGCCAAATCAAGACTTACAGATACGCAGTATTTT
>TRBJ1-1|15|TRBV5-4|-|-
CASTSQFTLNTEAFF
TGTGCCAGCACTTCACAGTTCACCCTGAACACTGAAGCTTTCTTT
>TRBJ2-2|15|TRBV19|TRBD2|-
CASNSGGRRSGELFF
TGTGCCAGCAACAGCGGCGGGAGGCGGTCCGGGGAGCTGTTTTTT
>TRBJ1-1|13|TRBV7-9|-|once
CASSLSRDTEAFF
TGTGCCAGCAGCTTGAGCAGGGACACTGAAGCTTTCTTT
>TRBJ2-7|14|TRBV11-2|-|-
CASSSWGFSYEQYF
TGTGCCAGCAGTTCGTGGGGCTTCTCCTACGAGCAGTACTTC
>TRBJ1-2|11|TRBV20-1|-|-
CSAPSSYGYTF
TGCAGTGCCCCGAGTTCCTATGGCTACACCTTC
>TRBJ1-5|14|TRBV6-5|-|-
CASLLSRQSQPQHF
TGTGCCAGCCTACTAAGTCGGCAGAGTCAGCCCCAGCATTTT